This TCR beta chain was recorded in a study of shared clonotypes between healthy human individuals. Study-level findings and limits: Larger estimated richness was generally seen in naive subsets than in memory subsets.

Sequencing was at deep level. Genomic DNA per cell subset filled all wells of several immunoSEQ plates. Here immunoSEQ multiplex PCR was the method, and the copy in TCRdb shows in-frame clones only, minus some. The sample has a few million clones, about 90% seen once. V was trimmed by 10 bases and J by 0 bases, leaving 16 bases between them. CDR1 MGHDK and CDR2 SYGVNS come from the germline V gene. CDR3 length equals 15 residues. Regarding this clone: Its antigen is unknown.

Division of CD4+ cells produced a CD45RA+ naive subset and a CD45RA-negative memory subset. Sequencing input: naive CD4+ T cells from PBMCs. Specified subset: CD45RA+ positively selected. The sequence came from a young man in good health. Some clones in this sample may be carry-over from other donors' samples. The chain joins TRBV25-1 to TRBJ2-1; D uncertain. Here the CDR3 DNA reads TGTGCCACTTTAGGGCCGCTGAGCTCCTACAATGAGCAGTTCTTC. It specifies CATLGPLSSYNEQFF.